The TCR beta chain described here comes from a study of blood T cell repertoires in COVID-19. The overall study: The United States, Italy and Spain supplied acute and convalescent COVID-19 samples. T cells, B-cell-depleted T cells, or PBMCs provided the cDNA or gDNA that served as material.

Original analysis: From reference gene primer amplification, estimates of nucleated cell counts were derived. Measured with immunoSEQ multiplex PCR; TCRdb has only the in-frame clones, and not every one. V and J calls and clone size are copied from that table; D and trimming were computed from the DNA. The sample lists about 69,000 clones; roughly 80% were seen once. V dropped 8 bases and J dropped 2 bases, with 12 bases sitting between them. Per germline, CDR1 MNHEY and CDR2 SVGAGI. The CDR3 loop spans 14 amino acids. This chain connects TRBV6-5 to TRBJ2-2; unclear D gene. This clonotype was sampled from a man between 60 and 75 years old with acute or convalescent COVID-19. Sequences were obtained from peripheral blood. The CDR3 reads CASVIERNTGELFF. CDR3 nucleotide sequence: TGTGCCAGCGTGATTGAGCGAAACACCGGGGAGCTGTTTTTT.